This TCR beta chain was identified during a study of OX40 agonist ivuxolimab in advanced cancers. Generated by immunoSEQ multiplex PCR, the TCRdb table keeps only in-frame clones and is missing some. Found here are tens of thousands of clones, over 75% of them singletons; the top ten hold approximately 0.25%. In this sample, this clone turned up a few times. V was clipped by 3 bases and J by 2 bases; unmatched bases: 5. Germline CDR1 and CDR2: SGHRS and YFSETQ. This CDR3 comprises 15 residues. The clonotype comes from an adult with an advanced solid tumor such as melanoma, head and neck, liver or kidney cancer. The rearrangement links TRBV5-1 to TRBJ1-1, with TRBD1 matching 9 bases. The sample in question was CD4+ or CD8+ T cells sorted from blood, obtained in a trial of the OX40 agonist ivuxolimab. CDR3 in amino acids: CASSYRGRENTEAFF. The CDR3 nucleotides read TGCGCCAGCAGCTACAGGGGGCGGGAAAACACTGAAGCTTTCTTT.